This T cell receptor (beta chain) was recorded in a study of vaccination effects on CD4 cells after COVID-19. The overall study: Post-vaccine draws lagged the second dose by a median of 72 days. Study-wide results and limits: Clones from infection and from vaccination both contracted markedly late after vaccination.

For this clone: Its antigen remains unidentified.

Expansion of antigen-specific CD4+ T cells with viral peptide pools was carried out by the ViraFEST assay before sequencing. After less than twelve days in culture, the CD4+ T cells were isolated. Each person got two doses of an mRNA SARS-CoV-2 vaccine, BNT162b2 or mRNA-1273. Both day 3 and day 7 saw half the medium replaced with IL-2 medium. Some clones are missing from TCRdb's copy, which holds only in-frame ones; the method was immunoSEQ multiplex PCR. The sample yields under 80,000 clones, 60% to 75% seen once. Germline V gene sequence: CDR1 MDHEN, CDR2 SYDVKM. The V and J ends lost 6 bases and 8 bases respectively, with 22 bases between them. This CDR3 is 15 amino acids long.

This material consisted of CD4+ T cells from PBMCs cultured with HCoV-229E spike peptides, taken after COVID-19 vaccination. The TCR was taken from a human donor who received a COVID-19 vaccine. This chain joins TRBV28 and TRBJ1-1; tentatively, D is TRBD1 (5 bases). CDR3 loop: CASSLLTGALREAFF. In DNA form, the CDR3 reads TGTGCCAGCAGCCTATTAACCGGGGCCCTGCGGGAAGCTTTCTTT.